Detailed here is one T cell receptor beta chain. Its antigen is not known. Every patient was affected by relapse after autologous stem cell transplantation, while exposure to brentuximab vedotin was not uniform. This sample was taken from a study of PD-1 blockade in classical Hodgkin lymphoma. In the study overall: Patients were dosed intravenously with nivolumab at 3 mg/kg every 2 weeks. Study results and limitations: Exclusion was applied to patients who started nivolumab under 1 year after ASCT. Underlying causes for the observed repertoire differences were not defined, possibly disease activity or prior therapy. Prior to therapy, complete responders displayed diversity much like that of newly diagnosed patients.

Produced via immunoSEQ multiplex PCR; TCRdb's table is partial and in-frame only. The table records tens of thousands of clones, around 90% of them present only once. V lost 4 bases to trimming and J lost 3 bases, with 12 bases between them. This CDR3 spans 14 amino acids. CDR1 SGHRS and CDR2 YFSETQ come from the germline V gene. The V call is TRBV5-1, the J call TRBJ2-3; D could derive from TRBD1 or TRBD2 (5 bases each). The sequence came from a human donor with classical Hodgkin lymphoma. Material: peripheral blood mononuclear cells (PBMCs), obtained before the second cycle of nivolumab. CDR3 loop: CASSDPGPTDTQYF. CDR3 coding DNA: TGCGCCAGCAGCGACCCGGGACCAACAGATACGCAGTATTTT.